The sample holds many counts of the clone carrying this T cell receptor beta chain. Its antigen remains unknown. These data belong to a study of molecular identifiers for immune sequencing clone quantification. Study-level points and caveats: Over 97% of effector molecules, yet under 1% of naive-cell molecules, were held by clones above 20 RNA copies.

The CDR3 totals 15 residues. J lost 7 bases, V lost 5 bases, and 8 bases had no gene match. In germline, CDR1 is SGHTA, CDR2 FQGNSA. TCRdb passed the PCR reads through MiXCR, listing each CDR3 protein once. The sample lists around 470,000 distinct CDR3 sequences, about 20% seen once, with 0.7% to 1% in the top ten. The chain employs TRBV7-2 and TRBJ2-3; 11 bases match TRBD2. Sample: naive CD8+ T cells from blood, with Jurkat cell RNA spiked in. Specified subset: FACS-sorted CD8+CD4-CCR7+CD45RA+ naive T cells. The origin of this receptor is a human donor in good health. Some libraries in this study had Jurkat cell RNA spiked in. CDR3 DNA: TGTGCCAGCAGCGCATTAGCGGGAGGGCCGAATACGCAGTATTTT. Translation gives CASSALAGGPNTQYF.